This T cell receptor (beta chain) was obtained from a study of T cell changes during pregnancy in multiple sclerosis. Sequencing was performed with immunoSEQ multiplex PCR; in TCRdb, only in-frame clones are kept and a portion is missing. The sample records 42,000 or so clones, around 93% being singletons. The CDR3 extends over 16 amino acids. Germline values: CDR1 SGHAT, CDR2 FQNNGV. V lost 1 base to trimming and J lost 7 bases, with 17 bases between them. Sequencing used CD8+ T cells from peripheral blood mononuclear cells, obtained in the third trimester of pregnancy. The chain joins TRBV11-2 to TRBJ2-1; possibly TRBD2 for D (7 bases). The receptor was derived from a female donor with multiple sclerosis, enrolled in a pregnancy study. In DNA form, the CDR3 reads TGTGCCAGCAGCTTAGTATGGGGGGGGGCATGGAATGAGCAGTTCTTC. This encodes CASSLVWGGAWNEQFF.